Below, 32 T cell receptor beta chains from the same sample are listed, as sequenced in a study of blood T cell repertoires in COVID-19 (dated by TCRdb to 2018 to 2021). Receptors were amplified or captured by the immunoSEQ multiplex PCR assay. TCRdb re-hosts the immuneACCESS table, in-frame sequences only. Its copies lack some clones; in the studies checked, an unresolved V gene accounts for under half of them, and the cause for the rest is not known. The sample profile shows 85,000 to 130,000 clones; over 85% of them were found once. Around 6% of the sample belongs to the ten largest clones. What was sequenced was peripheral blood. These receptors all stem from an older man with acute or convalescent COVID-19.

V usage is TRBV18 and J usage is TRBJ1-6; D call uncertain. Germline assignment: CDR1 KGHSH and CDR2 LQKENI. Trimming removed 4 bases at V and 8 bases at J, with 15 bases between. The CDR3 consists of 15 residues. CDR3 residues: CASSLSGGGDSPLHF. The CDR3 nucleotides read TGTGCCAGCTCACTTTCAGGAGGAGGTGATTCACCCCTCCACTTT. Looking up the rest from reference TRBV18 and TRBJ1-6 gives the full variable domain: NAGVMQNPRHLVRRRGQEARLRCSPMKGHSHVYWYRQLPEEGLKFMVYLQKENIIDESGMPKERFSAEFPKEGPSILRIQQVVRGDSAAYFCASSLSGGGDSPLHFGNGTRLTVT.

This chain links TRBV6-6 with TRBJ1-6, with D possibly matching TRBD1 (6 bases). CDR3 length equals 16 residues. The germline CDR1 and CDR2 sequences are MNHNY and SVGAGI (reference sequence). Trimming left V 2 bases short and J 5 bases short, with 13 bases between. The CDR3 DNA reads TGTGCCAGCAGTTACATCGGACAGAGAAATAATTCACCCCTCCACTTT. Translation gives CASSYIGQRNNSPLHF.

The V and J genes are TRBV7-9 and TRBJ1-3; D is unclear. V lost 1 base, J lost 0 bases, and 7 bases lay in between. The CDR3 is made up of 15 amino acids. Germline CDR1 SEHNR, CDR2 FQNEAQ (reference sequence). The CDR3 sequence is CASSLERASGNTIYF. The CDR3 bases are TGTGCCAGCAGCTTAGAGAGGGCCTCTGGAAACACCATATATTTT.

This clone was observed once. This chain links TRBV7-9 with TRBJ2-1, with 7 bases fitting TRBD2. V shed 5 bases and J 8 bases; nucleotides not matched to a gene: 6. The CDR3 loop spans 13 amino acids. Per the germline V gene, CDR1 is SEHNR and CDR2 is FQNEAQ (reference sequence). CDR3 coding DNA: TGTGCCAGCAGCCCGACTAGCTTCTATGAGCAGTTCTTC. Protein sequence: CASSPTSFYEQFF. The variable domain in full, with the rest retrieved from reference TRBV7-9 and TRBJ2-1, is DTGVSQNPRHKITKRGQNVTFRCDPISEHNRLYWYRQTLGQGPEFLTYFQNEAQLEKSRLLSDRFSAERPKGSFSTLEIQRTEQGDSAMYLCASSPTSFYEQFFGPGTRLTVL.

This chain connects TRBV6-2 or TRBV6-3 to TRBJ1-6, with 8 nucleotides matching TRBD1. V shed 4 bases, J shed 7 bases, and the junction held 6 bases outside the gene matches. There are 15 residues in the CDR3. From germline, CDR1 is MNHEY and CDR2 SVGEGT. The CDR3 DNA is TGTGCCAGCAGTTCCGCCGGGACAGGAAATTCACCCCTCCACTTT. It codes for CASSSAGTGNSPLHF.

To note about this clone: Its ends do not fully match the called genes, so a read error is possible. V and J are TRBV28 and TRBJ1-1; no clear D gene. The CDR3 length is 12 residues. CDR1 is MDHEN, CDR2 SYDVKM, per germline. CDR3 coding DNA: TGTGCAAGCAATTCGGTGAACACTGAAGCTTTCTTT. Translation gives CASNSVNTEAFF.

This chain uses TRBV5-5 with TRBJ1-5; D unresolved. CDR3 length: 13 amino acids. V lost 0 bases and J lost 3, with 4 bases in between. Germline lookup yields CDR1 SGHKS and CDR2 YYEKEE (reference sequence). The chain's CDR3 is CASSLAHNQPQHF. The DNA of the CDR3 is TGTGCCAGCAGCTTGGCCCACAATCAGCCCCAGCATTTT.

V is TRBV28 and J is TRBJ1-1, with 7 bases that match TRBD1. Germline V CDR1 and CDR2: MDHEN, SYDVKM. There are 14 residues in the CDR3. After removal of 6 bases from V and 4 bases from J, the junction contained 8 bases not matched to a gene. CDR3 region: CASSLQQGTTEAFF. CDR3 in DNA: TGTGCCAGCAGCCTACAACAGGGGACCACTGAAGCTTTCTTT. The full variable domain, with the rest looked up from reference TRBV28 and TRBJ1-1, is DVKVTQSSRYLVKRTGEKVFLECVQDMDHENMFWYRQDPGLGLRLIYFSYDVKMKEKGDIPEGYSVSREKKERFSLILESASTNQTSMYLCASSLQQGTTEAFFGQGTRLTVV.

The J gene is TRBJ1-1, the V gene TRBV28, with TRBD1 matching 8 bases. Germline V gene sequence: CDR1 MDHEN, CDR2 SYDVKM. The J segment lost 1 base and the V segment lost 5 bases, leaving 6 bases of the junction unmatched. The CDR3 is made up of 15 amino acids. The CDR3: CASSGSGGANTEAFF. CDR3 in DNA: TGTGCCAGCAGTGGGTCAGGGGGCGCGAACACTGAAGCTTTCTTT.

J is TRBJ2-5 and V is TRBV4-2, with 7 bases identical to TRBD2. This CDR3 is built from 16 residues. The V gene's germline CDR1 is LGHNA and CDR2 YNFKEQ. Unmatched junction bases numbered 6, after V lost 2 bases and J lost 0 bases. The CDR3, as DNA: TGTGCCAGCAGCCAACTCGCCGGGACTAACCAAGAGACCCAGTACTTC. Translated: CASSQLAGTNQETQYF.

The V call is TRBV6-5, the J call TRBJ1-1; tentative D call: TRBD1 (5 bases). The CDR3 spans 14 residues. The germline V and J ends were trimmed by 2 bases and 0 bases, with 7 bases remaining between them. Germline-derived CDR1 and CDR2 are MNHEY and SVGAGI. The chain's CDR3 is CASSYGAVNTEAFF. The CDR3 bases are TGTGCCAGCAGTTACGGGGCGGTGAACACTGAAGCTTTCTTT.

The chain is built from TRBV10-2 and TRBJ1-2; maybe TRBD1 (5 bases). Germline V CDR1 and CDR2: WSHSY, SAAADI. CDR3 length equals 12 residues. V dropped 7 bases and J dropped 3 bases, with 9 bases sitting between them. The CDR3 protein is CASKRDYYGYTF. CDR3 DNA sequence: TGCGCCAGCAAACGGGACTACTATGGCTACACCTTC.

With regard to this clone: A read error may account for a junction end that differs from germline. CDR3 sequence: CASTLQGTAYNSPLHF. In nucleotides, the CDR3 is TGTGCCAGCACCTTACAGGGGACCGCTTATAATTCACCCCTCCACTTT. The rearrangement joins TRBV7-2 to TRBJ1-6; 7 bases are shared with TRBD1. This CDR3 has 16 residues. CDR1 SGHTA and CDR2 FQGNSA come from the germline V gene.

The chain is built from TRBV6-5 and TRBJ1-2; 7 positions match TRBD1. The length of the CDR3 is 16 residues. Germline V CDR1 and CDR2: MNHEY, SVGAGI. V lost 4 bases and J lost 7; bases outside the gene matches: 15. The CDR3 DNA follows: TGTGCCAGCAGTTCCGGGGGCAGGGGGATTGTAGTTGGCTACACCTTC. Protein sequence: CASSSGGRGIVVGYTF.

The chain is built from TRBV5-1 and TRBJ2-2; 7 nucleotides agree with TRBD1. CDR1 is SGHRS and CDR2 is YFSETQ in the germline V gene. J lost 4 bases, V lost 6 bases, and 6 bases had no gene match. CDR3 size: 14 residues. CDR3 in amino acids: CASMGRQGTGELFF. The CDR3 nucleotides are TGCGCCAGCATGGGGCGACAGGGCACCGGGGAGCTGTTTTTT.

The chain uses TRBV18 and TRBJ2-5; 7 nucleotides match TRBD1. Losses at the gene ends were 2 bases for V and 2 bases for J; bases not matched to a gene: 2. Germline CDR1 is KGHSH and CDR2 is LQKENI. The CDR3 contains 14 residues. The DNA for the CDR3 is TGTGCCAGCTCACCAGAGGACAGGCAAGAGACCCAGTACTTC. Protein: CASSPEDRQETQYF.

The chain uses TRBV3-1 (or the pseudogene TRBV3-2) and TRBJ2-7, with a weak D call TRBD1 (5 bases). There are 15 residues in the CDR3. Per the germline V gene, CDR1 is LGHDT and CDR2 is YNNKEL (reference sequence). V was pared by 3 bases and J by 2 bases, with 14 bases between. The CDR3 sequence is CASSQAGQGTYEQYF. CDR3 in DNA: TGTGCCAGCAGCCAGGCAGGGCAGGGAACCTACGAGCAGTACTTC.

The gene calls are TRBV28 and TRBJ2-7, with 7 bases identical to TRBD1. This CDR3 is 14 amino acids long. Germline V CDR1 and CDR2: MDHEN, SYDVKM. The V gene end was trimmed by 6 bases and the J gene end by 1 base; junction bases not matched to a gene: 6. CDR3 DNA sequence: TGTGCCAGCAGGACTCCGGGACAGTCCTACGAGCAGTACTTC. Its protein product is CASRTPGQSYEQYF.

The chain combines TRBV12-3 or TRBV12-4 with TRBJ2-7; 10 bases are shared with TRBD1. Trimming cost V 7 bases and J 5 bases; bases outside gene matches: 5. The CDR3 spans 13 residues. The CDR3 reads CASNTGTGDEQYF. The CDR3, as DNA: TGTGCCAGCAACACCGGGACAGGGGACGAGCAGTACTTC.

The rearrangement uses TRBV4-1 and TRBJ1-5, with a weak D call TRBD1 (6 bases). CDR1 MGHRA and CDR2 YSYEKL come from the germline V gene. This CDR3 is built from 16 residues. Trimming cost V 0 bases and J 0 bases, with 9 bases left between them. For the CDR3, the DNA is TGCGCCAGCAGCCAAGACAGGGGAAGTAGCAATCAGCCCCAGCATTTT. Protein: CASSQDRGSSNQPQHF.

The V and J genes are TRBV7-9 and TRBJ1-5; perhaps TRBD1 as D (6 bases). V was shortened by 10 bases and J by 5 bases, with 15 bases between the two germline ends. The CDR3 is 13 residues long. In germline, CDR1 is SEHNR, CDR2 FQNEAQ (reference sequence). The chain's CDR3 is CATQGSGDQPQHF. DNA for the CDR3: TGTGCCACCCAAGGTTCAGGGGATCAGCCCCAGCATTTT. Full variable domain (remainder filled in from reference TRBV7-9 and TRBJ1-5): DTGVSQNPRHKITKRGQNVTFRCDPISEHNRLYWYRQTLGQGPEFLTYFQNEAQLEKSRLLSDRFSAERPKGSFSTLEIQRTEQGDSAMYLCATQGSGDQPQHFGDGTRLSIL.

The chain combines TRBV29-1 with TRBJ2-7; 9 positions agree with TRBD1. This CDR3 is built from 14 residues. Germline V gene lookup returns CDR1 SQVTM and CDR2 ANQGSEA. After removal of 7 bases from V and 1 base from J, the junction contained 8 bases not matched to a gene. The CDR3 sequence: CSATSGTGSYEQYF. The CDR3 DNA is TGCAGCGCTACTTCCGGGACAGGGTCCTACGAGCAGTACTTC.

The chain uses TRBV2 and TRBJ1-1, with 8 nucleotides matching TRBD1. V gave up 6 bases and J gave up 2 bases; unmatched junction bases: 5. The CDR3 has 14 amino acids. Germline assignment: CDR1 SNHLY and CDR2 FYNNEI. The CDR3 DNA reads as TGTGCCAGCAGCGCGGACAGGGCCAACACTGAAGCTTTCTTT. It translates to CASSADRANTEAFF. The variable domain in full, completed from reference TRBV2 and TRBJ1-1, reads EPEVTQTPSHQVTQMGQEVILRCVPISNHLYFYWYRQILGQKVEFLVSFYNNEISEKSEIFDDQFSVERPDGSNFTLKIRSTKLEDSAMYFCASSADRANTEAFFGQGTRLTVV.

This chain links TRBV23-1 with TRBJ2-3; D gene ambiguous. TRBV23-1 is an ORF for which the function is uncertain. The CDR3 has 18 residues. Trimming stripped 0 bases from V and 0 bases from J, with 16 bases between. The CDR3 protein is CASSQSLGTGASTDTQYF. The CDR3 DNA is TGCGCCAGCAGTCAATCGTTAGGTACGGGTGCTAGCACAGATACGCAGTATTTT.

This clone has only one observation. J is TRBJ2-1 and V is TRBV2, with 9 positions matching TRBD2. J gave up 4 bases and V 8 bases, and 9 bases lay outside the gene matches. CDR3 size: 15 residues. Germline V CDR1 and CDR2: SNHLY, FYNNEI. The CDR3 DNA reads TGTGCCAGCGGATTGTGGACTAGCGCGTACAATGAGCAGTTCTTC. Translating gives CASGLWTSAYNEQFF.

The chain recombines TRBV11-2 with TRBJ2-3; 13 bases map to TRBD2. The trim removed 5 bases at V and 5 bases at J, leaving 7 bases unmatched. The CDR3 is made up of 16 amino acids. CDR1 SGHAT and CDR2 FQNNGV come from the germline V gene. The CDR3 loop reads CASSVLAGGLGDTQYF. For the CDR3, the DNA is TGTGCCAGCAGCGTACTAGCGGGGGGGCTCGGAGATACGCAGTATTTT. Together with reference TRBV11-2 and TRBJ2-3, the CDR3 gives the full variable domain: EAGVAQSPRYKIIEKRQSVAFWCNPISGHATLYWYQQILGQGPKLLIQFQNNGVVDDSQLPKDRFSAERLKGVDSTLKIQPAKLEDSAVYLCASSVLAGGLGDTQYFGPGTRLTVL.

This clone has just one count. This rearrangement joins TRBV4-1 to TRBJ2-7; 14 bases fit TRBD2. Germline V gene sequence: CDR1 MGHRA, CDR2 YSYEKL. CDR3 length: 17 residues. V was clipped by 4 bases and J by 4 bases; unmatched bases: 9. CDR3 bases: TGCGCCAGCAGCCGAGGACTAGCGGGAGGATCGGGGTACGAGCAGTACTTC. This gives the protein CASSRGLAGGSGYEQYF.

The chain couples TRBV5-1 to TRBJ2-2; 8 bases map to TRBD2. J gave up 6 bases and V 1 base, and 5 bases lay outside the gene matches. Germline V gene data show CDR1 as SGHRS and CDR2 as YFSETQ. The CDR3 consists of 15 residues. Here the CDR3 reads CASSLRPGGPGELFF. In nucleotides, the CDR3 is TGCGCCAGCAGCTTGAGGCCGGGAGGGCCCGGGGAGCTGTTTTTT.

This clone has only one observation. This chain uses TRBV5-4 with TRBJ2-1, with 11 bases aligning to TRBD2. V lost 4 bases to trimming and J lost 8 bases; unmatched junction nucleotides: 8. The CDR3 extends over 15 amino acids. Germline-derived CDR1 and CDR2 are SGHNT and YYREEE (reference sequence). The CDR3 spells CASSTSGSLFHEQFF. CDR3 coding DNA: TGTGCCAGCAGCACTAGCGGGAGTCTTTTCCATGAGCAGTTCTTC.

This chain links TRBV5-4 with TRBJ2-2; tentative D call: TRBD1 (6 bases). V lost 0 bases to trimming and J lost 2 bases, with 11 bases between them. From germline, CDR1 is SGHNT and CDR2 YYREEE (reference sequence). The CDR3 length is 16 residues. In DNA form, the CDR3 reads TGTGCCAGCAGCTTGGGACAGGCATCAAACACCGGGGAGCTGTTTTTT. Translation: CASSLGQASNTGELFF.

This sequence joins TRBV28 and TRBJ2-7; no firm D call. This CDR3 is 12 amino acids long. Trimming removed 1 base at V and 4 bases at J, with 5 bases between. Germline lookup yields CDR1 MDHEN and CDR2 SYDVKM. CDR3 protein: CASSLSGYEQYF. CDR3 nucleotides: TGTGCCAGCAGTTTATCCGGGTACGAGCAGTACTTC.

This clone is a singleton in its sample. DNA for the CDR3: TGTGCCAGCAGTTACTTCAGGGGGAGCACCTACGAGCAGTACTTC. Translating it yields CASSYFRGSTYEQYF. This chain uses TRBV6-2 or TRBV6-3 with TRBJ2-7; 7 bases are shared with TRBD1. CDR1 MNHEY and CDR2 SVGEGT come from the germline V gene. Trimming at V came to 1 base and at J to 2 bases, leaving 5 bases not matched to a gene. This CDR3 region has 15 residues.